This TCR beta chain was sequenced in a study of CD8 T cells in Susac syndrome. Those who served as multiple sclerosis controls were treatment-naive patients with stable or active relapsing-remitting disease. TEMRA cells were FACS-enriched, while CD8+ and CD4+ T cells were negatively isolated. The CDR3 runs to 18 residues. Losses at the gene ends were 3 bases for V and 3 bases for J; bases not matched to a gene: 9. CDR1 is MNHEY and CDR2 is SMNVEV in the germline V gene (reference sequence). It was with random hexamers that roughly 0.45 to 1 ug RNA was reverse transcribed. The method of amplification for TCR beta CDR3 was immunoSEQ multiplex PCR, covering 54 Vbeta and 13 Jbeta. Each CDR3 protein is one row after TCRdb ran MiXCR on the immunoSEQ multiplex PCR reads. The sample lists approximately 280,000 distinct CDR3 sequences, approximately 84% occurring once.

Sequenced: CD8+ T cells from PBMCs. The receptor was isolated from a human donor with multiple sclerosis. This sequence joins TRBV27 and TRBJ1-5; 12 bases line up with TRBD1. CDR3 in amino acids: CASSFPDGTGGVNQPQHF. The CDR3 nucleotides read TGTGCCAGCAGTTTTCCCGATGGGACAGGGGGCGTCAATCAGCCCCAGCATTTT.